These 18 T cell receptor beta chains share one sample of origin, sequenced in a study of regulatory T cells in long-lasting Graves disease. Building of the TCR beta libraries involved iRepertoire HTBI primers and Arm-PCR of CDR3 regions. Using its own MiXCR run on the multiplex PCR reads, TCRdb lists one record per CDR3 protein. The table lists about 450,000 distinct CDR3 sequences, roughly 17% of them singletons, with approximately 11% in the top ten. Stated time point: newly diagnosed GD, antithyroid drugs for less than 3 months. There was RNA extracted from PBMCs, and the TCR library was made from it. These data were likewise used in another study, on T cells in Graves' hyperthyroidism and ophthalmopathy.

The specimen comprised peripheral blood mononuclear cells (PBMCs), sampled at new diagnosis, from a patient treated with antithyroid drugs. These receptors originate from a woman in her 30s with Graves disease.

J is TRBJ2-1 and V is TRBV5-4; 7 bases map to TRBD2. The last part of the DNA fits TRBJ2-5 better; the J call may be wrong. This CDR3 contains 16 residues. In germline, CDR1 is SGHNT, CDR2 YYREEE (reference sequence). The CDR3 region is CASTLGAGEMQETQYF. The CDR3 DNA reads TGTGCCAGCACCCTCGGGGCGGGAGAGATGCAGGAGACCCAGTACTTC.

This clonotype was counted only a few times. The chain combines TRBV4-2 with TRBJ1-4, with no clear D. The CDR3 loop spans 15 amino acids. V lost 2 bases to trimming and J lost 0 bases, with 7 bases between them. Germline loops: CDR1 LGHNA, CDR2 YNFKEQ. CDR3 protein: CASSQTPATNEKLFF. The DNA of the CDR3 is TGTGCCAGCAGCCAAACTCCTGCAACTAATGAAAAACTGTTTTTT.

In its sample, this clonotype was seen a few times. The chain is built from TRBV20-1 and TRBJ1-1, with 7 bases matching TRBD1. CDR1 DFQATT and CDR2 SNEGSKA come from the germline V gene (reference sequence). This CDR3 is 14 amino acids long. The V and J ends lost 1 base and 3 bases, in that order; junction bases with no gene match: 5. The CDR3 sequence is CSARAQGTDTEAFF. CDR3 sequence (DNA): TGCAGTGCTAGAGCACAGGGGACGGACACTGAAGCTTTCTTT.

This clonotype has a count of ten or more. This rearrangement joins TRBV30 to TRBJ1-1; D not resolved. Trimming pared 0 bases from V and 2 bases from J, leaving 13 bases between. The length of the CDR3 is 15 residues. Germline V lookup: CDR1 GTSNPN, CDR2 SVGIG (reference sequence). The CDR3 protein is CAWSVGLGGNTEAFF. In DNA form, the CDR3 reads TGTGCCTGGAGTGTAGGCCTGGGTGGAAACACTGAAGCTTTCTTT.

This clonotype was counted at least ten times. This rearrangement joins TRBV7-9 to TRBJ2-1; 14 nucleotides match TRBD2. Trimming at V came to 5 bases and at J to 12 bases, leaving 9 bases not matched to a gene. CDR1 is SEHNR and CDR2 is FQNEAQ in the germline V gene (reference sequence). This CDR3 is 15 amino acids long. The CDR3, as DNA: TGTGCCAGCAGCCCGACTAGCGGGAGGGCTACTGGGCAGTTCTTC. Translating it yields CASSPTSGRATGQFF.

This clonotype was observed many times. The chain links TRBV18 to TRBJ1-5; the D is unclear. CDR3 length: 16 amino acids. V lost 6 bases and J 1 base, leaving 16 bases between the germline ends. CDR1 is KGHSH and CDR2 is LQKENI in the germline V gene. The chain's CDR3 is CASSMDFGSSNQPQHF. CDR3 coding DNA: TGTGCCAGCTCGATGGACTTCGGTTCGAGCAATCAGCCCCAGCATTTT. The full variable domain, with the rest looked up from reference TRBV18 and TRBJ1-5, is NAGVMQNPRHLVRRRGQEARLRCSPMKGHSHVYWYRQLPEEGLKFMVYLQKENIIDESGMPKERFSAEFPKEGPSILRIQQVVRGDSAAYFCASSMDFGSSNQPQHFGDGTRLSIL.

This clonotype showed up many times. The V and J genes are TRBV11-1 and TRBJ2-1, with TRBD2 matching 10 bases. Germline lookup yields CDR1 SGHAT and CDR2 FQDESV (reference sequence). Trimming cost V 8 bases and J 6 bases; bases outside gene matches: 4. This CDR3 contains 13 residues. Written as DNA, the CDR3 is TGTGCCAGCCTAGCGGGAGCGAGCAATGAGCAGTTCTTC. It is translated as CASLAGASNEQFF.

This clonotype was picked up many times. This chain's CDR3 is CASYNREGYNEQFF. For the CDR3, the DNA is TGTGCCAGCTACAACCGGGAGGGTTACAATGAGCAGTTCTTC. The chain recombines TRBV18 with TRBJ2-1; TRBD2 aligns across 8 bases. Trimming at V came to 7 bases and at J to 4 bases, leaving 6 bases not matched to a gene. The length of the CDR3 is 14 residues. The germline CDR1 and CDR2 sequences are KGHSH and LQKENI.

In this sample, this clonotype turned up once. V and J are TRBV20-1 and TRBJ2-1; D is possibly TRBD2 (5 bases). Trimming removed 6 bases at V and 1 base at J, with 16 bases between. The CDR3 runs to 15 residues. Looked up from germline, CDR1 is DFQATT and CDR2 is SNEGSKA (reference sequence). The CDR3 DNA sequence: TGCAGTGCGCCTCCAAGCGGCCGATCCTACAATGAGCAGTTCTTC. It specifies CSAPPSGRSYNEQFF.

The V gene is TRBV27, the J gene TRBJ1-2; D is uncertain. Germline V gene data show CDR1 as MNHEY and CDR2 as SMNVEV (reference sequence). V was cut by 3 bases and J by 8 bases, with 19 bases left in between. The length of the CDR3 is 15 residues. The CDR3 here is CASSLGGRLAWGYTF. DNA of the CDR3: TGTGCCAGCAGTTTGGGCGGACGTCTGGCGTGGGGCTACACCTTC.

This clonotype has at least ten counts. This chain joins TRBV28 and TRBJ2-1; TRBD1 is a possible D gene (6 bases). Germline CDR1 and CDR2: MDHEN and SYDVKM. The CDR3 extends over 13 amino acids. V lost 7 bases, J lost 7 bases, and 14 bases lay in between. The CDR3: CASTAVRGNEQFF. The CDR3 bases are TGTGCCAGCACCGCGGTCAGGGGAAATGAGCAGTTCTTC.

Many counts were recorded for this clonotype. The CDR3 spells CASSSLRGTHKETQYF. In DNA, the CDR3 is TGTGCCAGCAGCTCCCTCCGGGGGACGCACAAAGAGACCCAGTACTTC. The chain uses TRBV7-9 and TRBJ2-5; tentatively, D is TRBD2 (6 bases). The CDR3 covers 16 residues. Germline V CDR1 and CDR2: SEHNR, FQNEAQ (reference sequence). Trimming left V 4 bases short and J 3 bases short, with 18 bases between.

Ten or more counts support this clonotype. This chain connects TRBV7-2 to TRBJ2-3; no clear D. Germline-derived CDR1 and CDR2 are SGHTA and FQGNSA. The CDR3 spans 13 residues. V was shortened by 6 bases and J by 0 bases, with 7 bases between the two germline ends. Here the CDR3 reads CASRVSSTDTQYF. The CDR3, as DNA: TGTGCCAGCAGAGTCAGCAGCACAGATACGCAGTATTTT.

The chain carries TRBV20-1 and TRBJ2-7; D is perhaps TRBD2 (5 bases). Germline-derived CDR1 and CDR2 are DFQATT and SNEGSKA (reference sequence). This CDR3 has 12 residues. Trimming took 4 bases from V and 2 from J, leaving 9 bases between them. The CDR3 DNA follows: TGCAGTGCTAACCGGGGTGCCTACGAGCAGTACTTC. It encodes CSANRGAYEQYF.

This clonotype was recorded many times. The genes are TRBV18 and TRBJ2-1; 10 positions agree with TRBD1. Losses at the gene ends were 3 bases for V and 9 bases for J; bases not matched to a gene: 5. Germline V gene data show CDR1 as KGHSH and CDR2 as LQKENI. The CDR3 contains 14 residues. The CDR3 loop is CASSPPDRGAEQFF. The CDR3 nucleotides are TGTGCCAGCTCACCCCCGGACAGGGGGGCTGAGCAGTTCTTC.

This clonotype came up many times. The J gene is TRBJ2-1, the V gene TRBV28; 9 positions agree with TRBD2. CDR1 is MDHEN, CDR2 SYDVKM, per germline. The trim removed 6 bases at V and 10 bases at J, leaving 22 bases unmatched. There are 18 residues in the CDR3. This CDR3 is CASRWTGRREGPKGEQFF. CDR3 sequence (DNA): TGTGCCAGCAGATGGACAGGTAGGCGGGAGGGCCCCAAGGGCGAGCAGTTCTTC.

A few counts support this clonotype. V and J are TRBV2 and TRBJ1-5; D not certain. The CDR3 consists of 13 residues. The V end lost 4 bases, the J end lost 7 bases, and 11 bases lay between the germline ends. Per germline, CDR1 SNHLY and CDR2 FYNNEI. Here the CDR3 DNA reads TGTGCCAGCAGTGTTTTTTCGGGGCAGCCCCAGCATTTT. It encodes CASSVFSGQPQHF.

On this clonotype: Possible read error: a much larger clone is one base away. The J gene is TRBJ2-7, the V gene TRBV18; no clear D. CDR1 is KGHSH, CDR2 LQKENI, per germline. The CDR3 has 13 amino acids. The CDR3 is CASSPQPTDEEYF. Written as DNA, the CDR3 is TGTGCCAGCTCACCACAGCCGACCGACGAGGAGTACTTC.